This TCR beta chain is from a study of blood T cells in healthy people across ages. Study-level findings and limits: Considered underestimates were the diversity estimates obtained from one million T cells. Unknown CMV status may confound age-related changes in expanded clones.

The CDR3 consists of 15 residues. Germline V gives CDR1 MDHEN, CDR2 SYDVKM. As for this clonotype: Its specificity is unknown. Germline is not matched at one junction end, which may reflect a read error.

A J-beta primer mix and a sample-barcoded 5' primer were used in a second PCR of about 6 to 12 cycles. With 12 random nucleotides, a template-switch adaptor tagged each individual cDNA molecule. MiXCR was run by TCRdb on the 5' RACE reads, yielding one entry per CDR3 protein. The sample lists around 900,000 distinct CDR3 sequences, about 51% occurring once. The receptor was derived from a woman aged 55-69 years in good health. The chain combines TRBV28 with TRBJ2-5; D is perhaps TRBD1 or TRBD2 (5 bases each). The source material was blood. The CDR3 nucleotides are TGTGCCAGCAGTTTAATGGGGGTCATCCAAGAGACCCAGTACTTT. It translates to CASSLMGVIQETQYF.